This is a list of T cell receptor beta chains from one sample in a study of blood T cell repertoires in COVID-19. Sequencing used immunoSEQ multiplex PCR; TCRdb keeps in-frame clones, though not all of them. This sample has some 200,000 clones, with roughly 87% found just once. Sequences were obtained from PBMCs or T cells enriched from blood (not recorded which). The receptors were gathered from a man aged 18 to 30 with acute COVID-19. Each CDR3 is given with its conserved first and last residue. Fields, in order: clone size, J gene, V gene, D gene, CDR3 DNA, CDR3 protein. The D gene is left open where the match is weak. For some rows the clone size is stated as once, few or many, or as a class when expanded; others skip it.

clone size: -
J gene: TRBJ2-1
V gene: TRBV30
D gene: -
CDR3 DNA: TGTGCCTGGAGTGCCACCCAGGGCCCCTACAATGAGCAGTTCTTC
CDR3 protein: CAWSATQGPYNEQFF

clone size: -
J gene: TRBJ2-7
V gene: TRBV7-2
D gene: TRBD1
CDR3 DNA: TGTGCCAGCAGCTTCGACGGACAGGGTGTGGGCGAGCAGTACTTC
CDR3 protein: CASSFDGQGVGEQYF

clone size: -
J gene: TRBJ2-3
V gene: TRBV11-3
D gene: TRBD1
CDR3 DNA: TGTGCCAGCAGCACCCGGACAGGGTCAACAGATACGCAGTATTTT
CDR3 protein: CASSTRTGSTDTQYF

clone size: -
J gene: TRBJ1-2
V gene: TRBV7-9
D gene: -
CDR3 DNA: TGTGCCAGCAGTCGGGGGTCGGACTATGGCTACACCTTC
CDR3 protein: CASSRGSDYGYTF

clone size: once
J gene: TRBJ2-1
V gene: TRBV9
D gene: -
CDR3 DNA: TGTGCCAGCAGCGTAGGACTAGGATCCTACAATGAGCAGTTCTTC
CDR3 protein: CASSVGLGSYNEQFF

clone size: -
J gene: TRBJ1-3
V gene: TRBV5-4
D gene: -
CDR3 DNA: TGTGCCAGCAGCACCCCGCGGACACAGGATCGAAACACCATATATTTT
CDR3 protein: CASSTPRTQDRNTIYF

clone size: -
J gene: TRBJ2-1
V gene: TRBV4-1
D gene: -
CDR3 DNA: TGCGCCAGCAGCCAAGTTCCCAGGGGTGATGAGCAGTTCTTC
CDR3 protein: CASSQVPRGDEQFF

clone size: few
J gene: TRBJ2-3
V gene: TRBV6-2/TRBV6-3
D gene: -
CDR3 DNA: TGTGCCAGCAGTTGGTCTAGCGGCACAGATACGCAGTATTTT
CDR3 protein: CASSWSSGTDTQYF

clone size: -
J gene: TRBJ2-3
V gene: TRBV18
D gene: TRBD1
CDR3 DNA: TGTGCCAGCTCACTCACCTTAACGGGACAGGACACAGATACGCAGTATTTT
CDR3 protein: CASSLTLTGQDTDTQYF

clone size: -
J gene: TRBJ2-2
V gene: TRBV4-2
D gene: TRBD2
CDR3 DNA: TGTGCCAGCAGCCAAGCTCTTACTAGCGGGAGAGGTACCGGGGAGCTGTTTTTT
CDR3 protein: CASSQALTSGRGTGELFF

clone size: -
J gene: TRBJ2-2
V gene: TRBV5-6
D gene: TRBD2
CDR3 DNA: TGTGCCAGCAGCTTGGTGGTGCAGCGGGAAAACACCGGGGAGCTGTTTTTT
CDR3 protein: CASSLVVQRENTGELFF

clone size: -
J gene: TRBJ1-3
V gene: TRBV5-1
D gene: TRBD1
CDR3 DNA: TGCGCCAGCAGCATGGGACAGGACGGAAACACCATATATTTT
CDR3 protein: CASSMGQDGNTIYF

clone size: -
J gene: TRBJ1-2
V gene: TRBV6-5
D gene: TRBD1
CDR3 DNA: TGTGCCAGCACCGATCGGGACAGGGACTATGGCTACACCTTC
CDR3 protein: CASTDRDRDYGYTF

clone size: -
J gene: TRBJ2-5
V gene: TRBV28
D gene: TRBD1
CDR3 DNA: TGTGCCAGCACCTACCCGGGGATACAGGGGGAACCGGGATTGGAGACCCAGTACTTC
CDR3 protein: CASTYPGIQGEPGLETQYF

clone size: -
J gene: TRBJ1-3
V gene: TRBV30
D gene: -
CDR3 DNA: TGTGCCTGGAGTGAGGGAGTTGGAAACACCATATATTTT
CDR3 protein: CAWSEGVGNTIYF

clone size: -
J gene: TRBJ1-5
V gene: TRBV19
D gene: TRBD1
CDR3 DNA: TGTGCCAGTAGTAGTGCGGACAGGGGGAATCAGCCCCAGCATTTT
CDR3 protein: CASSSADRGNQPQHF

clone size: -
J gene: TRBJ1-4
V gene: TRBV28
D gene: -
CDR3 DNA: TGTGCCAGCGGTGGGACATCCCGTCCTAAACTGTTTTTT
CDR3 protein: CASGGTSRPKLFF

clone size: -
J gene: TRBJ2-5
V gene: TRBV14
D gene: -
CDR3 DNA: TGTGCCAGCAGCAAGAAAGCGGACCGGAGAGAGACCCAGTACTTC
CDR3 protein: CASSKKADRRETQYF

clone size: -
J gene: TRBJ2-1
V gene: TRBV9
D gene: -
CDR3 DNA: TGTGCCAGCAGCGTAGCGGCCCGACATTACAATGAGCAGTTCTTC
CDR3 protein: CASSVAARHYNEQFF

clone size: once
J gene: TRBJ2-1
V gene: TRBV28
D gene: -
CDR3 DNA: TGTGCCAGCACAGGCCGGCTAGCGAACAATGAGCAGTTCTTC
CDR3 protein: CASTGRLANNEQFF

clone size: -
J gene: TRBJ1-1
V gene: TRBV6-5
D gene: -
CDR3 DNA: TGTGCCAGCAGTTACTCGTGGGGCCGGCACACTGAAGCTTTCTTT
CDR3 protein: CASSYSWGRHTEAFF

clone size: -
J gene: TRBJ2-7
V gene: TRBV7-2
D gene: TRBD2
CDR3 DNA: TGTGCCAGCAGCTTAGGTGGTAGCGGGAGAGGGGGCGAGCAGTACTTC
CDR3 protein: CASSLGGSGRGGEQYF

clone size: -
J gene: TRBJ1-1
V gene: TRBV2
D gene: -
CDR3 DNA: TGTGCCAGCAGTGAAGCGAGCACTGAAGCTTTCTTT
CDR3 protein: CASSEASTEAFF